The TCR beta chain under discussion was sequenced for a study of cytomegalovirus exposure and HLA in healthy donors. The PCR made use of 60 Vbeta and 13 Jbeta primers. Using immunoSEQ multiplex PCR, the repertoire was profiled, and TCRdb retains in-frame clones only, with some absent. The data show 200,000 to 250,000 clones, with roughly 84% seen just once and about 1.8% held by the top ten. Looked up from germline, CDR1 is MNHEY and CDR2 is SVGAGI. The J segment lost 4 bases and the V segment lost 5 bases, leaving 6 bases of the junction unmatched. The CDR3 sequence is 14 residues long. Sequencing input: PBMCs. The J gene is TRBJ2-5, the V gene TRBV6-5; 8 positions agree with TRBD1. The receptor comes from a man aged 50-60 years in good health and CMV-seronegative. CDR3 residues: CASSDRQGRETQYF. CDR3 bases: TGTGCCAGCAGTGACCGACAGGGGAGAGAGACCCAGTACTTC.